Listed below are T cell receptor beta chains from one sample, sequenced in a study of prognosis after radiotherapy for stage I lung cancer. TCRdb analysed the multiplex PCR reads with MiXCR anew, one entry per CDR3 protein. The sample holds under 75,000 distinct CDR3 sequences, 26% seen once. The sample was PBMCs, taken before or after stereotactic body radiation therapy (not recorded which). The receptors derive from a donor at least 50 years old with non-small cell lung cancer. CDR3s include the opening cysteine and the closing phenylalanine or tryptophan. Each record gives: J gene, V gene, clone size, D gene, CDR3 DNA, CDR3 protein. A D gene is named only where the DNA matches it firmly. Size tells how often a clone was seen (once, few, many) or the class of an expanded clone, and some rows leave it out.

j_call: TRBJ2-7; v_call: TRBV6-1; clone_size: many; d_call: TRBD1; cdr3_nt: TGTGCCAGCAATAGTCCCGGGACAGACTACGAGCAGTACTTC; cdr3_aa: CASNSPGTDYEQYF
j_call: TRBJ2-3; v_call: TRBV7-3; clone_size: many; d_call: NA; cdr3_nt: TGTGCCAGCAGCTTAGGGGCAGGACTCACAGATACGCAGTATTTT; cdr3_aa: CASSLGAGLTDTQYF
j_call: TRBJ1-4; v_call: TRBV20-1; clone_size: many; d_call: NA; cdr3_nt: TGCAGTGCTAGAGAAGATCGGGCGACTAATGAAAAACTGTTTTTT; cdr3_aa: CSAREDRATNEKLFF
j_call: TRBJ2-1; v_call: TRBV7-9; clone_size: many; d_call: TRBD1; cdr3_nt: TGTGCCAGCAGCTTACAGGGGGCAGGGTCCTACAATGAGCAGTTCTTC; cdr3_aa: CASSLQGAGSYNEQFF
j_call: TRBJ2-3; v_call: TRBV5-1; clone_size: many; d_call: TRBD2; cdr3_nt: TGCGCCAGCAGCTGGGGAGGGACCGCCGATTCAGATACGCAGTATTTT; cdr3_aa: CASSWGGTADSDTQYF
j_call: TRBJ2-3; v_call: TRBV20-1; clone_size: many; d_call: NA; cdr3_nt: TGCAGTGCTAGTGGGCCAGATACGCAGTATTTT; cdr3_aa: CSASGPDTQYF
j_call: TRBJ1-5; v_call: TRBV4-1; clone_size: many; d_call: TRBD1; cdr3_nt: TGCGCCAGCAGCCAAGAATGGGACAGGGGTATTCAGCCCCAGCATTTT; cdr3_aa: CASSQEWDRGIQPQHF
j_call: TRBJ2-7; v_call: TRBV3-1; clone_size: many; d_call: TRBD2; cdr3_nt: TGTGCCAGCAGCCAACGCGGCGGGGGGGACTCCTACGAGCAGTACTTC; cdr3_aa: CASSQRGGGDSYEQYF
j_call: TRBJ2-1; v_call: TRBV20-1; clone_size: many; d_call: NA; cdr3_nt: TGCAGTGCTAGATGGGCGGGGTCCTACAATGAGCAGTTCTTC; cdr3_aa: CSARWAGSYNEQFF
j_call: TRBJ1-1; v_call: TRBV19; clone_size: many; d_call: NA; cdr3_nt: TGTGCCAGTAGACCCTTAGCAGGGGTCCCTGAAGCTTTCTTT; cdr3_aa: CASRPLAGVPEAFF
j_call: TRBJ2-7; v_call: TRBV7-9; clone_size: NA; d_call: NA; cdr3_nt: TGTGCCAGCATCCCTGGCGGACTCTCCTACGAGCAGTACTTC; cdr3_aa: CASIPGGLSYEQYF
j_call: TRBJ2-6; v_call: TRBV9; clone_size: NA; d_call: TRBD1; cdr3_nt: TGTGCCAGCAGCCCACGACAGGGGGCGGCTGTGTCCAACGTCCTGACTTTC; cdr3_aa: CASSPRQGAAVSNVLTF
j_call: TRBJ2-1; v_call: TRBV6-1; clone_size: medium-sized; d_call: TRBD1; cdr3_nt: TGTGCCAGCAGTCGCGGGACAGGGGGCAATGAGCAGTTCTTC; cdr3_aa: CASSRGTGGNEQFF
j_call: TRBJ1-5; v_call: TRBV28; clone_size: many; d_call: NA; cdr3_nt: TGTGCCAGCAGACGGGACTTGCAAGCCCAGCATTTT; cdr3_aa: CASRRDLQAQHF
j_call: TRBJ2-1; v_call: TRBV14; clone_size: NA; d_call: NA; cdr3_nt: TGTGCCAGCAGCCAAGGGGGCAGGGTGGTAGATGAGCAGTTCTTC; cdr3_aa: CASSQGGRVVDEQFF
j_call: TRBJ1-5; v_call: TRBV20-1; clone_size: NA; d_call: TRBD1; cdr3_nt: TGCAGTGCTAGAGAGTGGTCGGGACAGTCAAGTCAGCCCCAGCATTTT; cdr3_aa: CSAREWSGQSSQPQHF
j_call: TRBJ2-3; v_call: TRBV7-9; clone_size: many; d_call: NA; cdr3_nt: TGTGCCAGCAGCTTATTCTCGGGGGGCTTTCAGTATTTT; cdr3_aa: CASSLFSGGFQYF
j_call: TRBJ2-2; v_call: TRBV7-6; clone_size: many; d_call: NA; cdr3_nt: TGTGCCAGCAGCCCGAGGACCGGGGAGCTGTTTTTT; cdr3_aa: CASSPRTGELFF
j_call: TRBJ2-1; v_call: TRBV7-9; clone_size: many; d_call: NA; cdr3_nt: TGTGCCAGCAGTTTAGACTGGGATGAGCAGTTCTTC; cdr3_aa: CASSLDWDEQFF
j_call: TRBJ2-7; v_call: TRBV20-1; clone_size: NA; d_call: NA; cdr3_nt: TGCAGTGCTAGAGCGGCGGTGGGCTCGTACGAGCAGTACTTC; cdr3_aa: CSARAAVGSYEQYF
j_call: TRBJ2-7; v_call: TRBV5-1; clone_size: many; d_call: TRBD1; cdr3_nt: TGCGCCAGCAGCTTGGGGGACAGGCCCTACGAGCAGTACTTC; cdr3_aa: CASSLGDRPYEQYF
j_call: TRBJ2-7; v_call: TRBV12-3/TRBV12-4; clone_size: many; d_call: TRBD1; cdr3_nt: TGTGCCAGCACCAAGAGGCAGGGGGCCGACGAGCAGTACTTC; cdr3_aa: CASTKRQGADEQYF
j_call: TRBJ2-5; v_call: TRBV4-1; clone_size: few; d_call: TRBD2; cdr3_nt: TGCGCCAGCAGTCAAGATCCCCGGGGGGGTGAGACCCAGTACTTC; cdr3_aa: CASSQDPRGGETQYF
j_call: TRBJ2-1; v_call: TRBV6-6; clone_size: medium-sized; d_call: TRBD2; cdr3_nt: TGTGCCAGCAGTTACTCGACTAGCGAGTTCTTC; cdr3_aa: CASSYSTSEFF
j_call: TRBJ2-7; v_call: TRBV19; clone_size: NA; d_call: NA; cdr3_nt: TGTGCCAGTAGTCCCGAACCTATGTACCCCTACGAGCAGTACTTC; cdr3_aa: CASSPEPMYPYEQYF
j_call: TRBJ1-1; v_call: TRBV6-2/TRBV6-3; clone_size: many; d_call: NA; cdr3_nt: TGTGCCAGCAGTTATCAGGCCACCGGGGGGAACACTGAAGCTTTCTTT; cdr3_aa: CASSYQATGGNTEAFF
j_call: TRBJ1-1; v_call: TRBV30; clone_size: large; d_call: NA; cdr3_nt: TGTGCCTGGAGTGTACCCCTCATTGGTGCACTTGAAGCTTTCTTT; cdr3_aa: CAWSVPLIGALEAFF
j_call: TRBJ2-7; v_call: TRBV6-5; clone_size: many; d_call: TRBD1; cdr3_nt: TGTGCCAGCAGTTACCGACAGGGCCCTTACGAGCAGTACTTC; cdr3_aa: CASSYRQGPYEQYF
j_call: TRBJ2-5; v_call: TRBV7-9; clone_size: many; d_call: NA; cdr3_nt: TGTGCCAGCAGCTTAGGGCTGCAAGAGACCCAGTACTTC; cdr3_aa: CASSLGLQETQYF
j_call: TRBJ2-7; v_call: TRBV13; clone_size: many; d_call: NA; cdr3_nt: TGTGCCAGCAGCCGGACGCCTCTCCAAGTCCCCTACGAGCAGTACTTC; cdr3_aa: CASSRTPLQVPYEQYF
j_call: TRBJ1-5; v_call: TRBV20-1; clone_size: NA; d_call: NA; cdr3_nt: TGCAGTGCCCGAGGGGAAGGGGGGGGTCAGCCCCAGCATTTT; cdr3_aa: CSARGEGGGQPQHF
j_call: TRBJ2-1; v_call: TRBV18; clone_size: many; d_call: TRBD1; cdr3_nt: TGTGCCAGCTCCCCCCCCGGACAGGCGGATGAGCAGTTCTTC; cdr3_aa: CASSPPGQADEQFF
j_call: TRBJ2-7; v_call: TRBV7-2; clone_size: many; d_call: NA; cdr3_nt: TGTGCCAGCAGCCCTTCTCCAGTTCTGGCTTACGAGCAGTACTTC; cdr3_aa: CASSPSPVLAYEQYF
j_call: TRBJ2-1; v_call: TRBV6-1; clone_size: many; d_call: TRBD1; cdr3_nt: TGTGCCAGCAGTCCGGGACAGGGGGCTACTGAGCAGTTCTTC; cdr3_aa: CASSPGQGATEQFF
j_call: TRBJ1-1; v_call: TRBV7-9; clone_size: many; d_call: TRBD1; cdr3_nt: TGTGCCAGCAGCGGACGCGGGACAGAGAAGGGGATGAACACTGAAGCTTTCTTT; cdr3_aa: CASSGRGTEKGMNTEAFF
j_call: TRBJ1-1; v_call: TRBV7-9; clone_size: many; d_call: NA; cdr3_nt: TGTGCCAGCAGCTTATGGGAACAGACCACTGAAGCTTTCTTT; cdr3_aa: CASSLWEQTTEAFF
j_call: TRBJ2-5; v_call: TRBV3-1; clone_size: few; d_call: NA; cdr3_nt: TGTGCCAGCAGCCAAGCCTATAGGGGGGGGTTGGAGACCCAGTACTTC; cdr3_aa: CASSQAYRGGLETQYF
j_call: TRBJ1-1; v_call: TRBV7-3; clone_size: many; d_call: NA; cdr3_nt: TGTGCCAGCAGCTTAACGGGGGAAGGAAACACTGAAGCTTTCTTT; cdr3_aa: CASSLTGEGNTEAFF
j_call: TRBJ2-3; v_call: TRBV20-1; clone_size: many; d_call: TRBD2; cdr3_nt: TGCAGTGCTAGTCGCGGGGGGAGCACAGATACGCAGTATTTT; cdr3_aa: CSASRGGSTDTQYF
j_call: TRBJ2-1; v_call: TRBV7-9; clone_size: NA; d_call: TRBD1; cdr3_nt: TGTGCCAGCAGGTCCACCGGGACAGGAGGCAATGAGCAGTTCTTC; cdr3_aa: CASRSTGTGGNEQFF